This entry lists 14 T cell receptor beta chains sequenced from one sample in a study of pediatric ulcerative colitis. Here immunoSEQ multiplex PCR was the method, and the copy in TCRdb shows in-frame clones only, minus some. The sample has under 5,500 clones, about 88% seen once. Sequenced input: blood. Source of these receptors: a boy younger than 18 with mild ulcerative colitis.

In this sample, this clone turned up once. This sequence joins TRBV6-5 and TRBJ1-3; D is uncertain. The CDR3 extends over 16 amino acids. Trimming removed 4 bases at V and 0 bases at J, with 13 bases between. The germline gives CDR1 MNHEY, CDR2 SVGAGI. The chain's CDR3 is CASSSYLTLSGNTIYF. CDR3 nucleotide sequence: TGTGCCAGCAGTTCCTACCTAACCCTCTCTGGAAACACCATATATTTT.

V gene TRBV19 combines with J gene TRBJ2-2; a possible D gene is TRBD2 (6 bases). Germline V gene data show CDR1 as LNHDA and CDR2 as SQIVND (reference sequence). V was shortened by 1 base and J by 4 bases, with 10 bases between the two germline ends. The CDR3 runs to 15 residues. The CDR3: CASSIVPGVTGELFF. The CDR3 DNA sequence: TGTGCCAGTAGTATAGTCCCGGGAGTCACCGGGGAGCTGTTTTTT.

The chain joins TRBV28 to TRBJ1-5, with TRBD1 matching 7 bases. V was pared by 5 bases and J by 9 bases, with 28 bases of the junction left unmatched. CDR1 is MDHEN and CDR2 is SYDVKM in the germline V gene. The CDR3 runs to 20 residues. CDR3: CASSRRVRQGRGGLAWPQHF. CDR3 coding DNA: TGTGCCAGCAGTCGCCGCGTCAGACAGGGTAGGGGTGGGTTGGCTTGGCCCCAGCATTTT.

This sequence joins TRBV6-1 and TRBJ1-5; a weak D match, TRBD1 (5 bases). CDR1 and CDR2 (germline): MNHNS, SASEGT. Trimming removed 4 bases at V and 6 bases at J, with 13 bases between. This CDR3 region has 14 residues. The CDR3 loop reads CASSVRRGVQPQHF. The DNA of the CDR3 is TGTGCCAGCAGTGTGCGGCGGGGGGTTCAGCCCCAGCATTTT.

V is TRBV4-2 and J is TRBJ2-1; 10 nucleotides match TRBD2. Germline trimming cut 0 bases from V and 7 bases from J; bases unmatched to any gene: 6. CDR3 length: 16 residues. Looked up from germline, CDR1 is LGHNA and CDR2 is YNFKEQ. CDR3 protein: CASSQDPSGSLNEQFF. The CDR3 DNA reads TGTGCCAGCAGCCAAGACCCTAGCGGGAGTCTGAATGAGCAGTTCTTC.

J is TRBJ1-5 and V is TRBV9, with D maybe TRBD1 (5 bases). From germline, CDR1 is SGDLS and CDR2 YYNGEE. V was clipped by 3 bases and J by 2 bases, with 12 bases between them. This CDR3 spans 15 amino acids. The CDR3 DNA is TGTGCCAGCAGCGAAGGGACTTTAGGCAATCAGCCCCAGCATTTT. Residues: CASSEGTLGNQPQHF.

This clone was detected only once. This rearrangement joins TRBV2 to TRBJ1-4, with 7 positions matching TRBD1. CDR3 length equals 14 residues. The germline V gene encodes CDR1 SNHLY and CDR2 FYNNEI. V trimming: 5 bases; J trimming: 2 bases; junction bases outside the gene matches: 2. The CDR3 DNA follows: TGTGCCAGCAGTTTGGGACAGACTAATGAAAAACTGTTTTTT. Its translation: CASSLGQTNEKLFF.

CDR3 in amino acids: CASALGVEEFF. CDR3 sequence (DNA): TGTGCCAGCGCCTTAGGAGTCGAGGAGTTCTTC. J is TRBJ2-1 and V is TRBV27; D ambiguous. The CDR3 covers 11 residues. The ends were cut back, 8 bases at V and 14 bases at J, with 16 bases in the middle. Germline CDR1 MNHEY, CDR2 SMNVEV (reference sequence).

This clone was seen only once. The V and J genes are TRBV28 and TRBJ2-5; D is possibly TRBD1 (5 bases). Trimming stripped 2 bases from V and 4 bases from J, with 11 bases between. In germline, CDR1 is MDHEN, CDR2 SYDVKM. The CDR3 contains 14 residues. The chain's CDR3 is CASSLIVGVETQYF. CDR3 nucleotide sequence: TGTGCCAGCAGTTTAATAGTAGGGGTAGAGACCCAGTACTTC.

The CDR3 is CASTEWLAGGNEQFF. The CDR3 coding sequence is TGTGCCAGCACCGAGTGGCTAGCGGGCGGCAATGAGCAGTTCTTC. This chain uses TRBV27 with TRBJ2-1; 8 bases are shared with TRBD2. Germline assignment: CDR1 MNHEY and CDR2 SMNVEV (reference sequence). The V and J ends lost 7 bases and 6 bases, in that order; junction bases with no gene match: 11. The CDR3 has 15 amino acids.

The rearrangement links TRBV28 to TRBJ1-1; D might be TRBD1 (5 bases). Germline CDR1 and CDR2: MDHEN and SYDVKM. Trimming stripped 8 bases from V and 4 bases from J, with 14 bases between. There are 13 residues in the CDR3. The CDR3 loop is CASSNWGGTEAFF. The CDR3 DNA is TGTGCCAGCTCGAACTGGGGCGGCACTGAAGCTTTCTTT.

The chain recombines TRBV19 with TRBJ2-3; the D gene is possibly TRBD2 (5 bases). Germline V gene sequence: CDR1 LNHDA, CDR2 SQIVND (reference sequence). V was shortened by 3 bases and J by 4 bases, with 11 bases between the two germline ends. This CDR3 is built from 14 residues. CDR3 protein: CASSIRRTADTQYF. The DNA of the CDR3 is TGTGCCAGTAGTATCCGGAGGACGGCAGATACGCAGTATTTT.

This rearrangement joins TRBV5-3 to TRBJ2-3, with D perhaps matching TRBD2 (6 bases). TRBV5-3 counts as an open reading frame of uncertain function. This CDR3 comprises 16 residues. Trimming pared 1 base from V and 2 bases from J, leaving 14 bases between. The CDR3 here is CARSLRDSGITDTQYF. The CDR3 nucleotides read TGTGCCAGAAGCTTGAGGGATAGCGGAATCACAGATACGCAGTATTTT.

The chain has TRBV28 and TRBJ2-7; D gene uncertain. Trimming cost V 6 bases and J 0 bases, with 15 bases left between them. CDR3 size: 15 residues. Germline CDR1 reads MDHEN; CDR2 reads SYDVKM. CDR3 nucleotide sequence: TGTGCCAGCAGCCCCCTGGATAGAGACTCCTACGAGCAGTACTTC. This sequence encodes CASSPLDRDSYEQYF.